These 24 T cell receptor beta chains originate from one sample sequenced in a study of blood T cells in healthy people across ages. Sample-barcoded 5' priming and a J-beta primer mix drove a second PCR of about 6 to 11 cycles. TCRdb ran MiXCR on the 5' RACE reads and lists one entry per CDR3 protein. The sample has 1.5 million to 2 million distinct CDR3 sequences; approximately 50% are singletons. What was sequenced was blood. Source of these receptors: a woman aged 40 to 50 in good health.

The V gene is TRBV24-1, the J gene TRBJ2-4; possibly TRBD1 for D (6 bases). The DNA end lines up better with TRBJ2-5; the J call may be wrong. Per germline, CDR1 KGHDR and CDR2 SFDVKD. The CDR3 runs to 19 residues. CDR3 DNA sequence: TGTGCCACCAGTGATTTAGGACCCAGCGGACAGAACCTCAGGGAGACCCAGTACTTC. Translating it yields CATSDLGPSGQNLRETQYF.

This chain uses TRBV20-1 with TRBJ1-5; a possible D gene is TRBD1 (6 bases). With 0 bases removed from V and 0 bases from J, the gap between germline ends came to 9 bases. The CDR3 is 15 residues long. Looked up from germline, CDR1 is DFQATT and CDR2 is SNEGSKA (reference sequence). CDR3 in amino acids: CSAREGHHSNQPQHF. CDR3 nucleotides: TGCAGTGCTAGAGAGGGACACCATAGCAATCAGCCCCAGCATTTT.

There are many counts of this clonotype. The chain is built from TRBV7-9 and TRBJ2-3; D not resolved. Germline V gene sequence: CDR1 SEHNR, CDR2 FQNEAQ (reference sequence). V lost 3 bases to trimming and J lost 4 bases, with 5 bases between them. The CDR3 runs 12 residues. The CDR3 nucleotides are TGTGCCAGCAGCTTCCTAGCAGATACGCAGTATTTT. Encoded protein: CASSFLADTQYF. Filled out from reference TRBV7-9 and TRBJ2-3, the complete variable domain reads DTGVSQNPRHKITKRGQNVTFRCDPISEHNRLYWYRQTLGQGPEFLTYFQNEAQLEKSRLLSDRFSAERPKGSFSTLEIQRTEQGDSAMYLCASSFLADTQYFGPGTRLTVL.

J is TRBJ2-6 and V is TRBV5-1; 8 bases fit TRBD1. Trimming at V came to 3 bases and at J to 0 bases, leaving 8 bases not matched to a gene. Germline CDR1 SGHRS, CDR2 YFSETQ. The CDR3 consists of 18 residues. In DNA form, the CDR3 reads TGCGCCAGCAGCTACAGGACAGGGCCCGCCTCTGGGGCCAACGTCCTGACTTTC. Translated, it gives CASSYRTGPASGANVLTF.

V usage is TRBV20-1 and J usage is TRBJ1-1; D is unclear. Germline values: CDR1 DFQATT, CDR2 SNEGSKA (reference sequence). This CDR3 region has 11 residues. CDR3 in DNA: TGCGCCAGGCGTTCGGGCACTGAAGCTTTCTTT. It is translated as CARRSGTEAFF.

V usage is TRBV28 and J usage is TRBJ2-4; TRBD2 matches 7 bases. This CDR3 has 15 residues. Germline V lookup: CDR1 MDHEN, CDR2 SYDVKM. Trimming removed 6 bases from V and 5 bases from J; junction bases left unmatched: 10. The chain's CDR3 is CASRPSGEAENIQYF. The CDR3 DNA follows: TGTGCCAGCAGGCCGAGCGGGGAGGCCGAAAACATTCAGTACTTC.

V gene TRBV28 combines with J gene TRBJ1-6; D may be TRBD1 (5 bases). The CDR3 has 13 residues. Germline V gene data show CDR1 as MDHEN and CDR2 as SYDVKM. V shed 7 bases and J shed 8 bases, with 12 bases lying between them. DNA for the CDR3: TGTGCCAGCAATCAGGGCGGGGATTCACCCCTCCACTTT. This sequence encodes CASNQGGDSPLHF.

The chain joins TRBV20-1 to TRBJ1-2, with no clear D. Trimming shortened V by 2 bases and J by 6 bases, and 7 bases separated the two germline ends. The germline V gene has CDR1 DFQATT and CDR2 SNEGSKA (reference sequence). The CDR3 totals 11 residues. The CDR3 DNA follows: TGCAGTGCTAGAATGGGTAATGGCTACACCTTC. Residues: CSARMGNGYTF.

This clonotype was picked up many times. The rearrangement joins TRBV29-1 to TRBJ2-7; D remains ambiguous. This CDR3 is built from 12 residues. CDR1 and CDR2 (germline): SQVTM, ANQGSEA. V was clipped by 7 bases and J by 2 bases, with 12 bases between them. CDR3 sequence (DNA): TGCAGCGCCAAGGACGTTGCCTACGAGCAGTACTTC. Protein sequence: CSAKDVAYEQYF.

The rearrangement links TRBV6-2 or TRBV6-3 to TRBJ2-4; 7 bases align to TRBD1. The length of the CDR3 is 13 residues. V shed 5 bases and J 13 bases; nucleotides not matched to a gene: 11. Germline CDR1 MNHEY, CDR2 SVGEGT. This CDR3 reads CASSDRDVGQQYF. CDR3 DNA sequence: TGTGCCAGCAGTGATCGGGACGTGGGACAGCAGTACTTC.

This clonotype occurred once. V and J are TRBV20-1 and TRBJ1-5, with 7 bases that match TRBD1. From germline, CDR1 is DFQATT and CDR2 SNEGSKA (reference sequence). The J segment lost 6 bases and the V segment lost 6 bases, leaving 17 bases of the junction unmatched. The CDR3 runs 16 residues. CDR3 region: CSASDRDGYFGQPQHF. DNA of the CDR3: TGCAGTGCCAGCGACAGGGACGGGTATTTTGGTCAGCCCCAGCATTTT.

This clonotype has only a few counts. The V gene is TRBV4-2, the J gene TRBJ2-2; TRBD1 matches at 7 bases. The trim removed 2 bases at V and 1 base at J, leaving 4 bases unmatched. The CDR3 totals 16 residues. Germline CDR1 is LGHNA and CDR2 is YNFKEQ. The CDR3 protein is CASSQTDRVNTGELFF. The CDR3 bases are TGTGCCAGCAGCCAAACCGACAGGGTGAACACCGGGGAGCTGTTTTTT.

This chain uses TRBV29-1 with TRBJ2-3, with D perhaps matching TRBD2 (5 bases). The CDR3 spans 13 residues. V was pared by 0 bases and J by 6 bases, with 10 bases between. Germline CDR1 and CDR2: SQVTM and ANQGSEA. The CDR3: CSVEESGTDTQYF. The CDR3 nucleotides are TGCAGCGTTGAAGAATCGGGAACCGATACGCAGTATTTT.

The genes are TRBV20-1 and TRBJ2-5; weak D call: TRBD1 (6 bases). Trimming took 0 bases from V and 3 from J, leaving 14 bases between them. Per the germline V gene, CDR1 is DFQATT and CDR2 is SNEGSKA (reference sequence). The CDR3 covers 15 residues. The CDR3 DNA follows: TGCAGTGCTAGAGATTTTGTAACAGGGAAAGAGACCCAGTACTTC. Protein product: CSARDFVTGKETQYF.

As concerns this clonotype: One base away lies a much larger clone, so this may be a sequencing read error. The DNA for the CDR3 is TGTGCCAGCAGTTACTCGGTCAATGGGAGTGAGACCCAGTACTTC. Translating gives CASSYSVNGSETQYF. This chain connects TRBV6-2 or TRBV6-3 to TRBJ2-7; perhaps TRBD2 as D (5 bases). The J call is doubtful: the DNA matches TRBJ2-5 better. Germline V CDR1 and CDR2: MNHEY, SVGEGT. CDR3 length: 15 amino acids.

The J gene is TRBJ2-3, the V gene TRBV20-1; 8 positions agree with TRBD2. Trimming at V came to 5 bases and at J to 5 bases, leaving 9 bases not matched to a gene. The CDR3 runs to 14 residues. From germline, CDR1 is DFQATT and CDR2 SNEGSKA (reference sequence). The chain's CDR3 is CSAEYGGAGDTQYF. DNA of the CDR3: TGCAGTGCTGAATACGGGGGGGCGGGAGATACGCAGTATTTT.

This clonotype occurred a few times. The chain is built from TRBV9 and TRBJ1-5, with D uncertain. Germline CDR1 is SGDLS and CDR2 is YYNGEE. This CDR3 is 13 amino acids long. The V gene lost 0 bases and the J gene lost 7 bases, with 8 bases spanning the gap. This CDR3 is CASSVEMDQPQHF. The CDR3 DNA is TGTGCCAGCAGCGTAGAAATGGACCAGCCCCAGCATTTT.

This clonotype was detected a few times. The rearrangement links TRBV6-6 to TRBJ2-7; 7 bases are shared with TRBD1. V trimming: 7 bases; J trimming: 2 bases; junction bases outside the gene matches: 11. The CDR3 covers 15 residues. The V gene's germline CDR1 is MNHNY and CDR2 SVGAGI (reference sequence). CDR3 loop: CASTPGRGFTYEQYF. The CDR3 bases are TGTGCCAGCACCCCTGGCAGGGGGTTTACCTACGAGCAGTACTTC.

This clonotype has more than one count but fewer than ten. J is TRBJ2-7 and V is TRBV6-5; D uncertain. Between the trimmed V and J ends, which lost 0 bases and 4 bases, there was a span of 10 bases. The CDR3 runs 14 residues. Germline CDR1 is MNHEY and CDR2 is SVGAGI. This chain's CDR3 is CASSYSDKGYEQYF. The DNA for the CDR3 is TGTGCCAGCAGTTACTCTGACAAAGGGTACGAGCAGTACTTC.

This chain uses TRBV6-4 with TRBJ2-1; 11 bases line up with TRBD1. The CDR3 is 14 amino acids. Looked up from germline, CDR1 is MRHNA and CDR2 is SNTAGT. With 7 bases clipped from V and 10 bases from J, the junction kept 9 bases outside the gene matches. The chain's CDR3 is CASIGRTGGYEQFF. CDR3 DNA: TGTGCCAGCATCGGTAGGACAGGGGGCTACGAGCAGTTCTTC.

V gene TRBV11-2 combines with J gene TRBJ2-5, with a weak D call TRBD2 (5 bases). The CDR3 is 15 residues long. Germline CDR1 and CDR2: SGHAT and FQNNGV. Trimming stripped 1 base from V and 1 base from J, with 10 bases between. Here the CDR3 reads CASSLVRGLQETQYF. CDR3 nucleotides: TGTGCCAGCAGCTTAGTTCGCGGACTCCAAGAGACCCAGTACTTC.

The V gene is TRBV3-1, the J gene TRBJ1-2, with 9 bases identical to TRBD1. Losses at the gene ends were 4 bases for V and 5 bases for J; bases not matched to a gene: 8. Germline V gene lookup returns CDR1 LGHDT and CDR2 YNNKEL (reference sequence). CDR3 length equals 15 residues. CDR3 DNA sequence: TGTGCCAGCAGCCGCTCGGGACAGGGAGTATATGGCTACACCTTC. Protein sequence: CASSRSGQGVYGYTF. The complete variable domain, with remaining parts taken from reference TRBV3-1 and TRBJ1-2, reads DTAVSQTPKYLVTQMGNDKSIKCEQNLGHDTMYWYKQDSKKFLKIMFSYNNKELIINETVPNRFSPKSPDKAHLNLHINSLELGDSAVYFCASSRSGQGVYGYTFGSGTRLTVV.

The chain uses TRBV5-1 and TRBJ2-7; 9 bases align to TRBD2. Germline CDR1 and CDR2: SGHRS and YFSETQ. The CDR3 has 14 amino acids. The J segment lost 2 bases and the V segment lost 2 bases, leaving 2 bases of the junction unmatched. The DNA of the CDR3 is TGCGCCAGCAGCTTCCAGCGGGGGGCCTACGAGCAGTACTTC. Translated: CASSFQRGAYEQYF.

This chain links TRBV2 with TRBJ1-6; 8 positions agree with TRBD1. The V segment lost 4 bases and the J segment 9 bases; nucleotides outside the gene matches: 14. Germline V gene sequence: CDR1 SNHLY, CDR2 FYNNEI. The CDR3 covers 17 residues. The CDR3 DNA follows: TGTGCCAGCAGTGGAGACAGGGGCTTGCCCAAGAGTTCACCCCTCCACTTT. This sequence encodes CASSGDRGLPKSSPLHF. Based on the CDR3 plus reference TRBV2 and TRBJ1-6, the full variable domain is EPEVTQTPSHQVTQMGQEVILRCVPISNHLYFYWYRQILGQKVEFLVSFYNNEISEKSEIFDDQFSVERPDGSNFTLKIRSTKLEDSAMYFCASSGDRGLPKSSPLHFGNGTRLTVT.